This T cell receptor (beta chain) was profiled in a study of shared clonotypes between healthy human individuals. Background on the study: Participating donors consisted of a couple of women and a few men aged 18 to 49.

Worth noting for this clone: Antigen specificity is unknown.

The CDR3 covers 13 residues. Germline V gene data show CDR1 as SQVTM and CDR2 as ANQGSEA. V shed 7 bases and J shed 1 base, with 12 bases lying between them. Data came from immunoSEQ multiplex PCR; TCRdb stores just in-frame clones and leaves some out. The table includes 1 million to 1.3 million clones, around three quarters detected once. Whole-study results and caveats: About 5% of naive CD4 clonotypes were shared across four donors.

The sample taken for sequencing was memory CD4+ T cells from PBMCs. Subset given: CD45RA-negative fraction. The sequence was obtained from a man aged 18 to 30 in good health. Some clones in this sample may be carry-over from other donors' samples. The V call is TRBV29-1, the J call TRBJ2-3; D remains ambiguous. CDR3 nucleotides: TGCAGCGCCCCCGGCCTTGGCACAGATACGCAGTATTTT. Its protein product is CSAPGLGTDTQYF.